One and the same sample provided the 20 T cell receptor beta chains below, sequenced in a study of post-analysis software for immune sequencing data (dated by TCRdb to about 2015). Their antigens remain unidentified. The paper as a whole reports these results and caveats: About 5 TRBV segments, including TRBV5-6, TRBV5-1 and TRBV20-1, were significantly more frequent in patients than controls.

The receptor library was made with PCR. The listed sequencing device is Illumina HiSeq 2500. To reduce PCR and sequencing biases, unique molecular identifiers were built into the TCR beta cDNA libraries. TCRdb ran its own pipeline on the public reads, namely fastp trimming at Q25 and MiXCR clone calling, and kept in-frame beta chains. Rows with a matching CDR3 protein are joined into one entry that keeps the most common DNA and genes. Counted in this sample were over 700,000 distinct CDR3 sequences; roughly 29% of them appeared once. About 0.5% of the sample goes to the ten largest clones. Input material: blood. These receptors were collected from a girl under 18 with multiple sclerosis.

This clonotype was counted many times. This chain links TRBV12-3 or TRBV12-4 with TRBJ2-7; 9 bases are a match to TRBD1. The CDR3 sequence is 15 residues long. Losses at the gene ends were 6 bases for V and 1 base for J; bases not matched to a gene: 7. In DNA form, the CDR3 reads TGTGCCAGCAGCTCCCCGGGACAGGGATCCTACGAGCAGTACTTC. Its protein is CASSSPGQGSYEQYF.

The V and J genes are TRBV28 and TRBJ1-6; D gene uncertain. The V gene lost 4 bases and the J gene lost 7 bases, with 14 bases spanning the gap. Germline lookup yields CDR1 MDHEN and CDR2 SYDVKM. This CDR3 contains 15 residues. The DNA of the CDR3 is TGTGCCAGCAGTTCGGCGGCGGGCCAAAATTCACCCCTCCACTTT. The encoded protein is CASSSAAGQNSPLHF.

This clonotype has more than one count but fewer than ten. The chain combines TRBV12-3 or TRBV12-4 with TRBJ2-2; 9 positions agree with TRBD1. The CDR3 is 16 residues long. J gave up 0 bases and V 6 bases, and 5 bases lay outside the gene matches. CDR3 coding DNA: TGTGCCAGCAGACAACAGGGGGCGGCGAACACCGGGGAGCTGTTTTTT. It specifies CASRQQGAANTGELFF.

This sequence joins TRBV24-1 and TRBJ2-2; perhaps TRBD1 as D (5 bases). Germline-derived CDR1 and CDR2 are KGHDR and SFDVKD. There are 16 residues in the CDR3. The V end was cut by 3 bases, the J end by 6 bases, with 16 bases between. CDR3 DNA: TGTGCCACCAGTGATGGGCAGGGTGTGTCGGCCGGGGAGCTGTTTTTT. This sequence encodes CATSDGQGVSAGELFF.

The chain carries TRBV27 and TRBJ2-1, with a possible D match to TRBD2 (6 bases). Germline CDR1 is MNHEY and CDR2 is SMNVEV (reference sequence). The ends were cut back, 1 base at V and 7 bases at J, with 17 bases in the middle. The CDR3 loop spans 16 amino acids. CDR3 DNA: TGTGCCAGCAGTTTATTAGACCAAGGGAGGAGGAATGAGCAGTTCTTC. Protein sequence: CASSLLDQGRRNEQFF.

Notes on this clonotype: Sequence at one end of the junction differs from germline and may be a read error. CDR3 DNA: TGTGCCGGCAGCTCGCCGGGACAGCACTCTGGGGCCAACGTCCTGACTTTC. This codes for CAGSSPGQHSGANVLTF. The rearrangement joins TRBV7-7 to TRBJ2-6, with 7 nucleotides matching TRBD1. Germline lookup yields CDR1 SSHAT and CDR2 FNYEAQ (reference sequence). CDR3 length equals 17 residues.

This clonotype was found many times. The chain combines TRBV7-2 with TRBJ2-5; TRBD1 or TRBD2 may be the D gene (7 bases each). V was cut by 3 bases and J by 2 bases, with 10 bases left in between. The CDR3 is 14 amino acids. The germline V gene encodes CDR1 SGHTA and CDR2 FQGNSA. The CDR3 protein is CASSFQGGQETQYF. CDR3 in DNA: TGTGCCAGCAGCTTCCAGGGGGGGCAAGAGACCCAGTACTTC.

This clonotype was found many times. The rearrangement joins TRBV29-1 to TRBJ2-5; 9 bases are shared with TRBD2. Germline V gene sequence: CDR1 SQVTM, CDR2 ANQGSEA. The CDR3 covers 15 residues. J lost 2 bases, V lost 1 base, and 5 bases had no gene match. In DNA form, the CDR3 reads TGCAGCGTTGAAGGGTCTAGCGGGGCGCAAGAGACCCAGTACTTC. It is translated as CSVEGSSGAQETQYF.

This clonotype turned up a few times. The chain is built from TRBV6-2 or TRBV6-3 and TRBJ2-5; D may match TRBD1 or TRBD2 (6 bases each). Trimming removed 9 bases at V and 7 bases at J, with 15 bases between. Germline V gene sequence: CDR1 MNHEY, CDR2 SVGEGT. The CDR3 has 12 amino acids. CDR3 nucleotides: TGTGCCAGTCAAGGGGGGCCCCGGACCCAGTACTTC. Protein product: CASQGGPRTQYF.

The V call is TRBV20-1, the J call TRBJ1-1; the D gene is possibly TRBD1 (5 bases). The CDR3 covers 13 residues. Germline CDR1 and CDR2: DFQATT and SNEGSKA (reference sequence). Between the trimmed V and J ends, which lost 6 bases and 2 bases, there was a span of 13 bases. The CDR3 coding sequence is TGCAGTGCGAGCCGGGACCCAAACACTGAAGCTTTCTTT. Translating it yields CSASRDPNTEAFF.

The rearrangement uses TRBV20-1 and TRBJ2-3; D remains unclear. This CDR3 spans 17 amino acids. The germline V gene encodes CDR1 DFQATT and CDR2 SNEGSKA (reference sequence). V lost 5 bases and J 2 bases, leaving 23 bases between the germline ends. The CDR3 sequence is CSAEALVIHYTTDTQYF. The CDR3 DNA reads TGCAGTGCTGAAGCCCTAGTAATCCATTATACCACAGATACGCAGTATTTT.

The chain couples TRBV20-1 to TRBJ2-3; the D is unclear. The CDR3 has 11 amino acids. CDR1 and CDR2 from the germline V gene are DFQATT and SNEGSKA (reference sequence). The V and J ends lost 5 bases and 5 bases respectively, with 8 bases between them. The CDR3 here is CSAPMVDTQYF. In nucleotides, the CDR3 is TGCAGTGCTCCCATGGTAGATACGCAGTATTTT.

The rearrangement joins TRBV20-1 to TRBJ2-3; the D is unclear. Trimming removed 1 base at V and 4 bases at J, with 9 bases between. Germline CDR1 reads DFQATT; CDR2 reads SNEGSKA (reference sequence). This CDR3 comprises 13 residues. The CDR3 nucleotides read TGCAGTGCTAGAGGGAGTGTCGCAGATACGCAGTATTTT. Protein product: CSARGSVADTQYF.

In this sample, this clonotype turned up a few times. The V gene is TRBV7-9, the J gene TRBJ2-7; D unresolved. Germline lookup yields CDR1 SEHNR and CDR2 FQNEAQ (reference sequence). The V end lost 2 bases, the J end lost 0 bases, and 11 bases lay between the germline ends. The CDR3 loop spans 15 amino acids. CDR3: CASSLSAISSYEQYF. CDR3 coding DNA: TGTGCCAGCAGCTTATCAGCGATTAGCTCCTACGAGCAGTACTTC.

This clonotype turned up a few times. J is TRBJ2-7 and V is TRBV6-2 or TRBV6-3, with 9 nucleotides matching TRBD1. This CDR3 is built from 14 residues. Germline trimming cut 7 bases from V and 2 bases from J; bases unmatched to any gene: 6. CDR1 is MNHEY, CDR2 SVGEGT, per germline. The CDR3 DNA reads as TGTGCCAGCAACGACAGGGGGGGAACCTACGAGCAGTACTTC. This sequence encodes CASNDRGGTYEQYF.

The CDR3 nucleotides read TGTGCCAGCAGTTTATTGGGGGGCCTAAACAATGAGCAGTTCTTC. Translating gives CASSLLGGLNNEQFF. This chain uses TRBV28 with TRBJ2-1, with D possibly called TRBD1 or TRBD2 (6 bases each). CDR3 length equals 15 residues. The V gene's germline CDR1 is MDHEN and CDR2 SYDVKM. V gave up 1 base and J gave up 5 bases, with 12 bases separating them.

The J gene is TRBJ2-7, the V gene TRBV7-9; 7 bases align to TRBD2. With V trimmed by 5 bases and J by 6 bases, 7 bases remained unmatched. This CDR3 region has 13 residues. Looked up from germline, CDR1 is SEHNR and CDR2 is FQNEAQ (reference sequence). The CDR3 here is CASSPAASGEQYF. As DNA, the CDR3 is TGTGCCAGCAGCCCTGCGGCTAGCGGCGAGCAGTACTTC.

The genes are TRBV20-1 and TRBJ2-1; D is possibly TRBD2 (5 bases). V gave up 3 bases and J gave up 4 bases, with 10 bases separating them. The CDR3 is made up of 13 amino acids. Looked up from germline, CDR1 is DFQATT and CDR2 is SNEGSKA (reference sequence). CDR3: CSASEGRYNEQFF. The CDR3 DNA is TGCAGTGCTAGTGAGGGTAGATACAATGAGCAGTTCTTC.

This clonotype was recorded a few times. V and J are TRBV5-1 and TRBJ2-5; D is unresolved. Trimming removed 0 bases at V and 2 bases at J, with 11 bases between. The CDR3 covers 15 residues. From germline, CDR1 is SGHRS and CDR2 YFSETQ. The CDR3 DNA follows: TGCGCCAGCAGCTTGGGGTTATACAAGCAAGAGACCCAGTACTTC. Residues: CASSLGLYKQETQYF. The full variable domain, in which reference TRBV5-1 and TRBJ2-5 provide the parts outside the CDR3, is KAGVTQTPRYLIKTRGQQVTLSCSPISGHRSVSWYQQTPGQGLQFLFEYFSETQRNKGNFPGRFSGRQFSNSRSEMNVSTLELGDSALYLCASSLGLYKQETQYFGPGTRLLVL.

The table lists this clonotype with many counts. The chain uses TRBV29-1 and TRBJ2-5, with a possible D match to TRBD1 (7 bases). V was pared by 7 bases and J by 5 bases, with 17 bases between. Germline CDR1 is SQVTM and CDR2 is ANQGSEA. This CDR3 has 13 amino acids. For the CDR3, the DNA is TGCAGCGCCCTTGCGACAGGGAGGGAGACCCAGTACTTC. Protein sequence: CSALATGRETQYF.